The 27 T cell receptor beta chains given below trace back to one sample, sequenced in a study of blood T cell repertoires in COVID-19. Assay: immunoSEQ multiplex PCR; the TCRdb copy retains only in-frame clones and omits some. The data show under 300,000 clones, about 82% seen once. Sequencing was carried out using peripheral blood. The origin of the receptors is a man older than 75 with acute or convalescent COVID-19.

The rearrangement uses TRBV5-1 and TRBJ2-3, with D maybe TRBD2 (5 bases). The CDR3 sequence is 14 residues long. Per the germline V gene, CDR1 is SGHRS and CDR2 is YFSETQ. Trimming left V 1 base short and J 6 bases short, with 12 bases between. This chain's CDR3 is CASSLRLARDTQYF. CDR3 coding DNA: TGCGCCAGCAGCTTGCGGCTAGCTCGGGATACGCAGTATTTT.

The chain employs TRBV29-1 and TRBJ2-7; 8 positions agree with TRBD1. Germline loops: CDR1 SQVTM, CDR2 ANQGSEA. The CDR3 totals 14 residues. Losses at the gene ends were 4 bases for V and 4 bases for J; bases not matched to a gene: 9. CDR3 in amino acids: CSVVGTTGVYEQYF. CDR3 DNA: TGCAGCGTTGTGGGAACGACAGGGGTTTACGAGCAGTACTTC.

The rearrangement links TRBV7-6 to TRBJ2-7, with a weak D call TRBD2 (6 bases). The germline V gene encodes CDR1 SGHVS and CDR2 FNYEAQ. Trimming took 5 bases from V and 11 from J, leaving 19 bases between them. This CDR3 has 13 amino acids. The CDR3 DNA reads TGTGCCAGCAGCCTCGGGAAGGGAGGTAGAAAGTACTTC. Amino acids: CASSLGKGGRKYF.

The V and J genes are TRBV5-5 and TRBJ2-5, with 8 bases aligning to TRBD1. The germline V gene encodes CDR1 SGHKS and CDR2 YYEKEE (reference sequence). V shed 4 bases, J shed 5 bases, and the junction held 7 bases outside the gene matches. The length of the CDR3 is 14 residues. The CDR3 loop reads CASSGGRGRETQYF. In nucleotides, the CDR3 is TGTGCCAGCAGCGGCGGCAGGGGGCGCGAGACCCAGTACTTC. The full variable domain, in which reference TRBV5-5 and TRBJ2-5 provide the parts outside the CDR3, is DAGVTQSPTHLIKTRGQQVTLRCSPISGHKSVSWYQQVLGQGPQFIFQYYEKEERGRGNFPDRFSARQFPNYSSELNVNALLLGDSALYLCASSGGRGRETQYFGPGTRLLVL.

The rearrangement joins TRBV9 to TRBJ2-2; D might be TRBD1 (5 bases). The CDR3 has 14 residues. Between the trimmed V and J ends, which lost 7 bases and 4 bases, there was a span of 14 bases. Per the germline V gene, CDR1 is SGDLS and CDR2 is YYNGEE. The CDR3: CASSIRGSTGELFF. DNA of the CDR3: TGTGCCAGCTCTATAAGGGGTTCCACCGGGGAGCTGTTTTTT.

The chain has TRBV5-1 and TRBJ2-7; the D gene is possibly TRBD2 (5 bases). This CDR3 comprises 14 residues. V lost 0 bases and J lost 4, with 11 bases in between. Per the germline V gene, CDR1 is SGHRS and CDR2 is YFSETQ. The CDR3 sequence is CASSLDLAKYEQYF. The CDR3 region has the DNA TGCGCCAGCAGCTTGGATTTAGCGAAATACGAGCAGTACTTC.

The chain has TRBV3-1 (or the pseudogene TRBV3-2) and TRBJ2-3, with D unclear. Looked up from germline, CDR1 is LGHDT and CDR2 is YNNKEL (reference sequence). The CDR3 has 12 residues. V lost 6 bases and J lost 2, with 6 bases in between. In DNA, the CDR3 is TGTGCCAGCAGTCCCTACACAGATACGCAGTATTTT. Translated, it gives CASSPYTDTQYF.

The chain employs TRBV9 and TRBJ2-3, with 10 bases fitting TRBD2. Germline assignment: CDR1 SGDLS and CDR2 YYNGEE. V was pared by 4 bases and J by 5 bases, with 13 bases of the junction left unmatched. The CDR3 runs 17 residues. The CDR3 reads CASSPRAGGPVGDTQYF. DNA of the CDR3: TGTGCCAGCAGCCCTCGAGCGGGAGGGCCTGTTGGAGATACGCAGTATTTT.

CDR3 sequence: CASSQGRAALLSVDEQFF. CDR3 nucleotide sequence: TGTGCCAGCAGCCAAGGCAGGGCCGCGCTATTATCCGTCGATGAGCAGTTCTTC. The rearrangement uses TRBV14 and TRBJ2-1; D is possibly TRBD1 (5 bases). The germline gives CDR1 SGHDN, CDR2 FVKESK. The CDR3 is 18 residues long. Trimming took off 1 base at V and 8 bases at J, with 24 bases between the two ends.

The chain combines TRBV6-5 with TRBJ2-3; D possibly corresponds to TRBD1 (6 bases). The CDR3 spans 15 residues. CDR1 is MNHEY, CDR2 SVGAGI, per germline. The V end lost 5 bases, the J end lost 0 bases, and 12 bases lay between the germline ends. Here the CDR3 DNA reads TGTGCCAGCAGTCCCCGGACAGTTAGCACAGATACGCAGTATTTT. It codes for CASSPRTVSTDTQYF.

This clone has just a few counts. The CDR3: CASKKGQGPLTEQYF. In DNA form, the CDR3 reads TGCGCCAGCAAGAAGGGACAGGGCCCCTTGACGGAGCAGTACTTC. The J gene is TRBJ2-7, the V gene TRBV10-1; 9 bases line up with TRBD1. Per the germline V gene, CDR1 is WNHNN and CDR2 is SYGVQD (reference sequence). With V trimmed by 7 bases and J by 7 bases, 14 bases remained unmatched. This CDR3 comprises 15 residues.

The chain is built from TRBV5-1 and TRBJ1-3, with D tentatively TRBD1 (5 bases). V dropped 0 bases and J dropped 4 bases, with 17 bases sitting between them. Germline CDR1 SGHRS, CDR2 YFSETQ. The CDR3 length is 17 residues. The CDR3 spells CASSLVQGMVGGNTIYF. CDR3 bases: TGCGCCAGCAGCTTGGTGCAGGGCATGGTCGGAGGAAACACCATATATTTT.

The J gene is TRBJ1-1, the V gene TRBV10-3; 8 nucleotides match TRBD1. This CDR3 is built from 13 residues. Looked up from germline, CDR1 is ENHRY and CDR2 is SYGVKD. Trimming at V came to 11 bases and at J to 0 bases, leaving 5 bases not matched to a gene. The CDR3 sequence: CASGQGLNTEAFF. DNA of the CDR3: TGTGCCTCAGGACAGGGATTGAACACTGAAGCTTTCTTT.

The chain couples TRBV21-1 to TRBJ2-5; the table's D call, TRBD1, was not checked against the DNA. TRBV21-1 corresponds to a pseudogene. The CDR3 is made up of 13 amino acids. CDR3 DNA: TGTGCCAGCAGTGGACAGTGGCAAGAGACCCAGTACTTC. Protein: CASSGQWQETQYF.

This chain joins TRBV6-5 and TRBJ1-5; 7 positions match TRBD1. Germline V gene sequence: CDR1 MNHEY, CDR2 SVGAGI. The CDR3 runs to 14 residues. Unmatched junction bases numbered 11, after V lost 6 bases and J lost 9 bases. CDR3 protein: CASRLGGPSMPQHF. The CDR3 coding sequence is TGTGCCAGCAGGTTAGGGGGCCCCTCAATGCCCCAGCATTTT.

The chain links TRBV7-9 to TRBJ2-3; 11 bases line up with TRBD1. The germline gives CDR1 SEHNR, CDR2 FQNEAQ (reference sequence). Losses at the gene ends were 1 base for V and 2 bases for J; bases not matched to a gene: 2. This CDR3 comprises 16 residues. The CDR3 here is CASSLGTGGPTDTQYF. CDR3 bases: TGTGCCAGCAGCTTAGGGACAGGGGGCCCCACAGATACGCAGTATTTT.

This chain connects TRBV2 to TRBJ1-6; 7 nucleotides line up with TRBD1. This CDR3 is 15 amino acids long. Germline V gene lookup returns CDR1 SNHLY and CDR2 FYNNEI. With 8 bases clipped from V and 0 bases from J, the junction kept 4 bases outside the gene matches. CDR3 nucleotide sequence: TGTGCCAGCCGGGACAGAAGCTCCTATAATTCACCCCTCCACTTT. This encodes CASRDRSSYNSPLHF.

The V gene is TRBV6-2 or TRBV6-3, the J gene TRBJ1-1; TRBD1 matches at 7 bases. The CDR3 totals 14 residues. V was pared by 4 bases and J by 7 bases, with 9 bases of the junction left unmatched. The germline CDR1 and CDR2 sequences are MNHEY and SVGEGT. For the CDR3, the DNA is TGTGCCAGCAGTTCTAGACAGGGCAGCAATGAAGCTTTCTTT. Its protein product is CASSSRQGSNEAFF.

The chain joins TRBV12-3 or TRBV12-4 to TRBJ1-1, with D uncertain. Trimming took 6 bases from V and 11 from J, leaving 13 bases between them. The CDR3 has 11 amino acids. CDR3 nucleotide sequence: TGTGCCAGCAGCTTGAGGGTGGAGGCTTTCTTT. Translation gives CASSLRVEAFF.

The genes are TRBV5-4 and TRBJ1-1, with TRBD1 matching over 7 bases. The CDR3 loop spans 15 amino acids. The germline CDR1 and CDR2 sequences are SGHNT and YYREEE (reference sequence). V lost 4 bases to trimming and J lost 1 base; unmatched junction nucleotides: 7. The CDR3 loop is CASSPPGTANTEAFF. The CDR3 DNA reads as TGTGCCAGCAGCCCTCCCGGGACAGCGAACACTGAAGCTTTCTTT.

The gene calls are TRBV19 and TRBJ1-1; the match to TRBD1 covers 8 bases. Trimming at V came to 5 bases and at J to 4 bases, leaving 9 bases not matched to a gene. The V gene's germline CDR1 is LNHDA and CDR2 SQIVND (reference sequence). This CDR3 region has 15 residues. The CDR3 is CASSAPTGGITEAFF. For the CDR3, the DNA is TGTGCCAGTAGTGCACCCACAGGGGGAATCACTGAAGCTTTCTTT.

The chain has TRBV27 and TRBJ1-5; 8 bases map to TRBD1. The trim removed 6 bases at V and 1 base at J, leaving 5 bases unmatched. The CDR3 consists of 15 residues. Germline lookup yields CDR1 MNHEY and CDR2 SMNVEV (reference sequence). The CDR3 here is CASRRTGSSNQPQHF. In nucleotides, the CDR3 is TGTGCCAGCAGACGGACAGGGTCAAGCAATCAGCCCCAGCATTTT.

The chain has TRBV7-3 and TRBJ2-3, with D possibly matching TRBD2 (5 bases). This CDR3 comprises 15 residues. V lost 5 bases to trimming and J lost 2 bases, with 14 bases between them. Per the germline V gene, CDR1 is SGHTA and CDR2 is FQGTGA. Written as DNA, the CDR3 is TGTGCCAGCAGCCCTGGGAGCGCCACCACAGATACGCAGTATTTT. Protein: CASSPGSATTDTQYF.

The CDR3 protein is CSAGQGRRAGYTF. CDR3 nucleotides: TGCAGCGCCGGACAGGGAAGGCGAGCCGGCTACACCTTC. The V call is TRBV29-1, the J call TRBJ1-2, with TRBD1 identical over 8 bases. Germline CDR1 is SQVTM and CDR2 is ANQGSEA. CDR3 length: 13 residues. The ends lost 7 bases at V and 8 bases at J; junction bases unmatched: 12. Supplemented by reference TRBV29-1 and TRBJ1-2, the full variable domain reads SAVISQKPSRDICQRGTSLTIQCQVDSQVTMMFWYRQQPGQSLTLIATANQGSEATYESGFVIDKFPISRPNLTFSTLTVSNMSPEDSSIYLCSAGQGRRAGYTFGSGTRLTVV.

This chain connects TRBV6-5 to TRBJ2-2; perhaps TRBD2 as D (5 bases). The CDR3 is made up of 15 amino acids. Trimming took off 10 bases at V and 0 bases at J, with 15 bases between the two ends. Germline V gene lookup returns CDR1 MNHEY and CDR2 SVGAGI. As DNA, the CDR3 is TGTGCCACCTCAAGCAACGGGGCGAACACCGGGGAGCTGTTTTTT. This encodes CATSSNGANTGELFF.

The chain employs TRBV7-2 and TRBJ2-3; no reliable D call. This CDR3 region has 14 residues. Trimming shortened V by 1 base and J by 6 bases, and 11 bases separated the two germline ends. Germline-derived CDR1 and CDR2 are SGHTA and FQGNSA. Here the CDR3 reads CASSLEKRADTQYF. The CDR3 nucleotides are TGTGCCAGCAGCTTAGAGAAGCGAGCGGATACGCAGTATTTT.

The V call is TRBV7-9, the J call TRBJ2-1, with 9 bases fitting TRBD2. CDR1 SEHNR and CDR2 FQNEAQ come from the germline V gene (reference sequence). With 5 bases clipped from V and 4 bases from J, the junction kept 3 bases outside the gene matches. The CDR3 loop spans 14 amino acids. The CDR3 here is CASSRGLAYNEQFF. The DNA for the CDR3 is TGTGCCAGCAGCCGGGGACTAGCATACAATGAGCAGTTCTTC.